The T cell receptor (beta chain) under discussion was sequenced for a study of T-cell reconstitution after alpha-beta-depleted transplantation in children. The study's findings and limits: At the one-year point after transplant, T-cell counts and TCRbeta diversity were found to come mostly from T cells that had been newly produced.

The CDR3 covers 12 residues. V was trimmed by 3 bases and J by 5 bases, leaving 10 bases between them. Per germline, CDR1 DFQATT and CDR2 SNEGSKA (reference sequence). Unique molecular identifiers tagged the TCRbeta library. In TCRdb, the PCR reads were re-called with MiXCR into one record per CDR3 protein. The sample includes over 45,000 distinct CDR3 sequences, 5.8% of them seen just once. This clonotype was observed many times. Its antigen is not identified. Sequenced material: PBMCs, mostly from graft donor cells, taken 60 days after TCRalphabeta/CD19-depleted stem cell transplant. This receptor was identified in a female patient under 10 years old who had a stem cell transplant for aplastic anemia, so the T cells may come from the graft donor. J is TRBJ1-1 and V is TRBV20-1; D unresolved. The chain's CDR3 is CSASPLGTEAFF. In DNA, the CDR3 is TGCAGTGCTAGCCCCTTGGGGACTGAAGCTTTCTTT.